Below are 12 T cell receptor beta chains sequenced from a single sample in a study of beta chain features in type 1 diabetes. Reverse transcription of all isolated RNA meant that expressed TCRB transcripts were sequenced. This table comes from immunoSEQ multiplex PCR, and its TCRdb copy is limited to in-frame clones, with some not included. The table lists hundreds of thousands of clones, less than 20% of them singletons, with about 0.093% in the top ten. The sample comprised naive CD4+ T cells from blood. The receptors stem from a young man in good health.

This clone was counted only a few times. V gene TRBV28 combines with J gene TRBJ2-1; D is undetermined. Trimming removed 2 bases at V and 11 bases at J, with 10 bases between. The length of the CDR3 is 12 residues. The V gene's germline CDR1 is MDHEN and CDR2 SYDVKM. This CDR3 reads CASSLSYKQQFF. Here the CDR3 DNA reads TGTGCCAGCAGTTTAAGCTACAAGCAGCAGTTCTTC.

This clone was counted between two and nine times. V is TRBV10-3 and J is TRBJ2-7, with TRBD1 matching 7 bases. The germline gives CDR1 ENHRY, CDR2 SYGVKD. The CDR3 totals 12 residues. After removal of 10 bases from V and 7 bases from J, the junction contained 10 bases not matched to a gene. The CDR3, as DNA: TGTGCCAGCCGAGGGGGCGCGCGGGAGCAGTACTTC. The encoded protein is CASRGGAREQYF.

The V call is TRBV5-6, the J call TRBJ2-5, with D unclear. V was cut by 2 bases and J by 5 bases, with 4 bases left in between. The CDR3 totals 11 residues. Per germline, CDR1 SGHDT and CDR2 YYEEEE. The CDR3 spells CASSFYETQYF. The CDR3 nucleotides are TGTGCCAGCAGCTTTTATGAGACCCAGTACTTC.

This chain joins TRBV18 and TRBJ1-1, with D hard to call. V gave up 3 bases and J gave up 1 base, with 12 bases separating them. CDR1 and CDR2 from the germline V gene are KGHSH and LQKENI. The CDR3 length is 15 residues. The CDR3 is CASSPYTSPNTEAFF. CDR3 DNA: TGTGCCAGCTCACCTTACACTAGCCCGAACACTGAAGCTTTCTTT.

The V and J genes are TRBV30 and TRBJ1-5; TRBD1 matches at 7 bases. V shed 4 bases, J shed 4 bases, and the junction held 7 bases outside the gene matches. The CDR3 loop spans 14 amino acids. Germline V gene lookup returns CDR1 GTSNPN and CDR2 SVGIG (reference sequence). The CDR3 DNA reads as TGTGCCTGGATCGAGGGGGCACTAAATCAGCCCCAGCATTTT. As protein: CAWIEGALNQPQHF.

V usage is TRBV4-3 and J usage is TRBJ2-7, with 10 bases that match TRBD2. V was pared by 0 bases and J by 6 bases, with 8 bases of the junction left unmatched. CDR3 length: 16 residues. The germline V gene has CDR1 LGHNA and CDR2 YSLEER. The CDR3 sequence: CASSQDRQREGREQYF. Here the CDR3 DNA reads TGCGCCAGCAGCCAAGATCGGCAGCGGGAGGGCCGCGAGCAGTACTTC.

The rearrangement links TRBV5-8 to TRBJ2-5; D perhaps matches TRBD2 (5 bases). CDR1 SGHTS and CDR2 YDEGEE come from the germline V gene. The CDR3 consists of 13 residues. Trimming removed 4 bases at V and 0 bases at J, with 7 bases between. The CDR3 nucleotides are TGTGCCAGCAGCGAGGACTACCAAGAGACCCAGTACTTC. Translating it yields CASSEDYQETQYF.

The V and J genes are TRBV5-1 and TRBJ2-7; 7 positions agree with TRBD2. The V and J ends lost 0 bases and 2 bases, in that order; junction bases with no gene match: 5. The CDR3 runs 15 residues. Germline V gene lookup returns CDR1 SGHRS and CDR2 YFSETQ. In DNA, the CDR3 is TGCGCCAGCAGCTTGGCGGCGGGAGTTACCTACGAGCAGTACTTC. It encodes CASSLAAGVTYEQYF.

This clone appeared a few times. This chain connects TRBV6-1 to TRBJ2-3; no clear D. The CDR3 length is 13 residues. The V gene lost 8 bases and the J gene lost 4 bases, with 13 bases spanning the gap. Germline CDR1 is MNHNS and CDR2 is SASEGT. CDR3 region: CASGPHRADTQYF. DNA for the CDR3: TGTGCCAGCGGGCCTCACAGAGCAGATACGCAGTATTTT.

The table lists this clone with a few counts. V is TRBV28 and J is TRBJ1-5; the match to TRBD1 covers 8 bases. Germline trimming cut 3 bases from V and 2 bases from J; bases unmatched to any gene: 9. This CDR3 spans 17 amino acids. In germline, CDR1 is MDHEN, CDR2 SYDVKM. CDR3 loop: CASSFSGQGRGNQPQHF. As DNA, the CDR3 is TGTGCCAGCAGTTTCTCCGGACAGGGAAGGGGCAATCAGCCCCAGCATTTT.

This clone was seen ten or more times. The rearrangement joins TRBV12-5 to TRBJ2-1; a possible D gene is TRBD2 (5 bases). This CDR3 contains 13 residues. The germline V and J ends were trimmed by 1 base and 5 bases, with 6 bases remaining between them. Germline V gene data show CDR1 as LGHNT and CDR2 as FRNRAP. CDR3 sequence: CASGLGGHNEQFF. The CDR3 DNA sequence: TGTGCTAGTGGTTTGGGCGGGCACAATGAGCAGTTCTTC. Drawing the rest from reference TRBV12-5 and TRBJ2-1, the complete variable domain is DARVTQTPRHKVTEMGQEVTMRCQPILGHNTVFWYRQTMMQGLELLAYFRNRAPLDDSGMPKDRFSAEMPDATLATLKIQPSEPRDSAVYFCASGLGGHNEQFFGPGTRLTVL.

This clone turned up a few times. V is TRBV11-2 and J is TRBJ2-3; 7 bases match TRBD2. Trimming removed 5 bases from V and 4 bases from J; junction bases left unmatched: 12. The germline CDR1 and CDR2 sequences are SGHAT and FQNNGV. There are 16 residues in the CDR3. CDR3 DNA sequence: TGTGCCAGCAGCCCCATTGGGGGGGTAGGCGCAGATACGCAGTATTTT. As protein: CASSPIGGVGADTQYF.